This T cell receptor (beta chain) was captured in a study of T-cell memory formation after mild COVID-19. Study as a whole: In these data, TCR clusters were largely donor specific.

A 5'RACE reaction primed in the constant segment made cDNA libraries of TCR alpha and TCR beta, and these carried sample barcodes and UMIs. MiXCR, run by TCRdb on the 5' RACE reads, gives a single entry per CDR3 protein. The sample has about 560,000 distinct CDR3 sequences, approximately 19% seen once. The CDR3 length is 14 residues. Germline V gives CDR1 SGHRS, CDR2 YFSETQ. V gave up 0 bases and J gave up 1 base, with 7 bases separating them. This clonotype came up a few times. The sequence was obtained from an adult woman who had mild COVID-19 (a few samples of this study predate the infection). Cell type and time point are not known. Sequencing used PBMCs or a T cell subset sorted from them (not recorded which). This chain connects TRBV5-1 to TRBJ2-5, with D unresolved. The CDR3 DNA follows: TGCGCCAGCAGCTTGGGGATGTCCCAAGAGACCCAGTACTTC. Translated: CASSLGMSQETQYF.